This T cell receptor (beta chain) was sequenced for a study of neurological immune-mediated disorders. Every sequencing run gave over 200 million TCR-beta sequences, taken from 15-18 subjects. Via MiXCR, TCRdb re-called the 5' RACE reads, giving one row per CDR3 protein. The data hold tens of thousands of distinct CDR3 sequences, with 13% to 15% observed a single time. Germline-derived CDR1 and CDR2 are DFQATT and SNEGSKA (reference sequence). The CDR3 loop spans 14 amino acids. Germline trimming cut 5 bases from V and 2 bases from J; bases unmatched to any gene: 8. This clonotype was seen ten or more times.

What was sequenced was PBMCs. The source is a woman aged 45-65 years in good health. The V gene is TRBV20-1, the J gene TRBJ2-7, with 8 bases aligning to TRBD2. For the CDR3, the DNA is TGCAGTGCTCCATCGAGCGGGGGCACCTACGAGCAGTACTTC. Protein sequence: CSAPSSGGTYEQYF.